This T cell receptor beta chain was sequenced during a study of regulatory T cells in long-lasting Graves disease. This clonotype was detected ten times or more. Antigen specificity is unknown. Germline V lookup: CDR1 MDHEN, CDR2 SYDVKM. Trimming cost V 4 bases and J 7 bases, with 14 bases left between them. The CDR3 sequence is 14 residues long. Time point here: persistent/refractory GD, antithyroid drugs over 5 years with positive TRAb. Extracted PBMC RNA gave rise to the TCR library. Investigators prepared the TCR beta libraries by applying iRepertoire HTBI primers and Arm-PCR of CDR3 regions. Using its own MiXCR run on the multiplex PCR reads, TCRdb lists one record per CDR3 protein. The table shows approximately 690,000 distinct CDR3 sequences, with around 32% occurring only once. Study conclusions and caveats: Small sample size may have lowered accuracy.

The clonotype originates from a female donor with Graves disease. The rearrangement joins TRBV28 to TRBJ1-5; weak D call: TRBD1 (6 bases). This specimen consisted of peripheral blood mononuclear cells (PBMCs), obtained when the disease was refractory, from a patient treated with antithyroid drugs. The CDR3 is CASSYYRVGQPQHF. CDR3 coding DNA: TGTGCCAGCAGTTATTACAGGGTAGGACAGCCCCAGCATTTT.